Listed below are T cell receptor beta chains from one sample, sequenced in a study of blood T cell repertoires in COVID-19. The method was immunoSEQ multiplex PCR; TCRdb's version includes in-frame clones alone and lacks a portion of them. The repertoire has about 670,000 clones, 80% to 90% of them found once; the top ten carry roughly 0.26%. The specimen was peripheral blood. Receptor source: a woman aged 18-30 years with acute or convalescent COVID-19. The CDR3 runs from the conserved cysteine through the conserved F or W. D genes are given only for firm matches. Rows give clone size only sometimes, using once, few, many, or a class for an expanded clone.

abundance	v_gene	j_gene	d_gene	CDR3aa	CDR3nt
once	TRBV27	TRBJ2-7	NA	CASSPLTTPTTNYEQYF	TGTGCCAGCAGTCCGCTGACTACACCGACAACCAACTACGAGCAGTACTTC
NA	TRBV7-9	TRBJ1-4	TRBD1	CASSLGDRENEKLFF	TGTGCCAGCAGCTTAGGGGACAGGGAGAATGAAAAACTGTTTTTT
NA	TRBV11-2	TRBJ1-1	NA	CASSLLWTDTEAFF	TGTGCCAGCAGCTTATTGTGGACAGACACTGAAGCTTTCTTT
NA	TRBV7-9	TRBJ2-7	NA	CASSSKESSYEQYF	TGTGCCAGCAGCTCCAAGGAGAGCTCCTACGAGCAGTACTTC
NA	TRBV7-3	TRBJ2-3	NA	CASSSSGLYTDTQYF	TGTGCCAGCAGCTCATCAGGTCTTTACACAGATACGCAGTATTTT
NA	TRBV9	TRBJ2-2	TRBD1	CASRPGQGRTGELFF	TGTGCCAGCAGACCGGGACAGGGTAGGACCGGGGAGCTGTTTTTT
NA	TRBV4-3	TRBJ1-5	NA	CASSQEYESNQPQHF	TGCGCCAGCAGCCAAGAATACGAGAGCAATCAGCCCCAGCATTTT
NA	TRBV9	TRBJ1-2	NA	CASSVEGDSGYTF	TGTGCCAGCAGCGTAGAAGGGGATAGTGGCTACACCTTC
NA	TRBV7-9	TRBJ1-2	NA	CASSLDGDIYGYTF	TGTGCCAGCAGCTTAGACGGGGACATCTATGGCTACACCTTC
NA	TRBV5-5	TRBJ1-1	TRBD1	CASSLIDRGRTEAFF	TGTGCCAGCAGCTTGATAGACAGGGGGCGAACTGAAGCTTTCTTT
NA	TRBV2	TRBJ1-1	NA	CASSDIGELFTEAFF	TGTGCCAGCAGTGATATCGGGGAGTTGTTCACTGAAGCTTTCTTT
once	TRBV30	TRBJ2-7	NA	CAWTQDSYEQYF	TGTGCCTGGACCCAGGATTCCTACGAGCAGTACTTC
NA	TRBV25-1	TRBJ1-1	NA	CASTGLMNTEAFF	TGTGCCAGCACCGGACTGATGAACACTGAAGCTTTCTTT
NA	TRBV12-5	TRBJ1-1	NA	CASGLIVRGKNTEAFF	TGTGCTAGTGGTTTGATCGTACGAGGCAAAAACACTGAAGCTTTCTTT
NA	TRBV4-2	TRBJ2-7	TRBD2	CASSQGPGGNYEQYF	TGTGCCAGCAGCCAAGGTCCGGGGGGAAACTACGAGCAGTACTTC
few	TRBV5-5	TRBJ1-5	TRBD1	CASSGGQGYQPQHF	TGTGCCAGCAGCGGGGGACAGGGGTATCAGCCCCAGCATTTT
NA	TRBV6-5	TRBJ2-5	TRBD1	CASSYIDRGRETQYF	TGTGCCAGCAGTTATATCGACAGGGGGAGGGAGACCCAGTACTTC
once	TRBV2	TRBJ2-7	NA	CASSRRTDHSYEQYF	TGTGCCAGCAGCCGGAGGACAGACCACTCCTACGAGCAGTACTTC
NA	TRBV5-6	TRBJ1-2	TRBD1	CASSKDRNYGYTF	TGTGCCAGCAGCAAGGACAGGAACTATGGCTACACCTTC
NA	TRBV5-1	TRBJ2-1	TRBD2	CASSPRPQGRLSGGSYNEQFF	TGCGCCAGCAGCCCCAGACCTCAGGGGCGCTTAAGCGGGGGCTCCTACAATGAGCAGTTCTTC
NA	TRBV19	TRBJ1-5	NA	CASSTLDNQPQHF	TGTGCCAGTAGTACCTTGGACAACCAGCCCCAGCATTTT
NA	TRBV3-1/TRBV3-2	TRBJ1-5	NA	CASSQASERNQPQHF	TGTGCCAGCAGCCAAGCGTCAGAACGCAATCAGCCCCAGCATTTT
NA	TRBV9	TRBJ1-1	NA	CASSSQVEGTEAFF	TGTGCCAGCAGCTCCCAGGTGGAGGGGACTGAAGCTTTCTTT
NA	TRBV28	TRBJ1-2	NA	CASSLFGQVNYGYTF	TGTGCCAGCAGTTTATTCGGTCAGGTTAACTATGGCTACACCTTC
NA	TRBV7-9	TRBJ1-4	TRBD1	CASRLTGGDEKLFF	TGTGCCAGCAGGCTAACAGGGGGGGATGAAAAACTGTTTTTT
NA	TRBV7-9	TRBJ2-3	TRBD2	CASSLTSGGARDTQYF	TGTGCCAGCAGCTTAACGAGCGGGGGGGCCAGGGATACGCAGTATTTT
NA	TRBV24-1	TRBJ2-4	NA	CATSELNIQYF	TGTGCCACCAGTGAACTGAACATTCAGTACTTC
NA	TRBV4-2	TRBJ1-2	NA	CASSHLPPSRGYGYTF	TGTGCCAGCAGCCACCTCCCCCCATCACGGGGCTATGGCTACACCTTC
NA	TRBV27	TRBJ1-1	TRBD1	CANSFGTGVGRAFF	TGTGCCAACAGTTTCGGGACAGGGGTTGGTCGAGCTTTCTTT
NA	TRBV20-1	TRBJ2-7	TRBD2	CSASWSGGAHYEQYF	TGCAGTGCTAGTTGGAGCGGGGGGGCCCACTACGAGCAGTACTTC
NA	TRBV11-2	TRBJ2-1	NA	CASSLVQAMKAYNEQFF	TGTGCCAGCAGCTTAGTACAGGCCATGAAGGCGTACAATGAGCAGTTCTTC
NA	TRBV6-2/TRBV6-3	TRBJ1-3	NA	CASSYPGGPGNTIYF	TGTGCCAGCAGTTACCCCGGGGGACCTGGAAACACCATATATTTT
NA	TRBV2	TRBJ2-5	TRBD2	CATGRTSGVETQYF	TGTGCCACCGGTCGGACTAGCGGGGTTGAGACCCAGTACTTC
NA	TRBV5-1	TRBJ2-3	TRBD1	CASSSGQVLSTDTQYF	TGCGCCAGCAGCTCCGGACAGGTTTTGAGCACAGATACGCAGTATTTT
NA	TRBV5-1	TRBJ2-7	NA	CASSSELGPNAEQYF	TGCGCCAGCAGTTCGGAACTGGGCCCCAATGCCGAGCAGTACTTC
NA	TRBV24-1	TRBJ1-3	TRBD1	CATSDRSRGNTIYF	TGTGCCACCAGTGATAGAAGCAGGGGGAACACCATATATTTT
NA	TRBV27	TRBJ1-2	NA	CASSPSSQGSLYGYTF	TGTGCCAGCAGTCCCAGTAGTCAGGGGTCCCTCTATGGCTACACCTTC
NA	TRBV5-6	TRBJ1-3	TRBD1	CASSPPDREFSGNTIYF	TGTGCCAGCAGCCCCCCGGACAGGGAGTTCTCTGGAAACACCATATATTTT
NA	TRBV7-2	TRBJ2-3	NA	CASSLLAGTDTQYF	TGTGCCAGCAGCTTACTAGCTGGCACAGATACGCAGTATTTT
NA	TRBV30	TRBJ1-6	NA	CAFLWANSPLHF	TGTGCCTTCCTATGGGCCAATTCACCCCTCCACTTT
NA	TRBV6-1	TRBJ1-3	NA	CASSDQDMFPGNTIYF	TGTGCCAGCAGTGACCAGGACATGTTCCCTGGAAACACCATATATTTT
NA	TRBV6-6	TRBJ1-1	TRBD1	CASSFLQGGTEAFF	TGTGCCAGCAGTTTTTTACAGGGGGGCACTGAAGCTTTCTTT
NA	TRBV5-1	TRBJ2-5	TRBD2	CASSLGTSGGAAQETQYF	TGCGCCAGCAGCTTGGGGACTAGCGGGGGGGCTGCCCAAGAGACCCAGTACTTC
NA	TRBV29-1	TRBJ1-1	NA	CSVGESLGTEAFF	TGCAGCGTTGGGGAGAGCCTTGGCACTGAAGCTTTCTTT
NA	TRBV5-4	TRBJ2-7	TRBD2	CASSVTSGGTYEQYF	TGTGCCAGCAGCGTGACTAGCGGGGGGACCTACGAGCAGTACTTC
NA	TRBV5-1	TRBJ2-5	NA	CASSLLQETQYF	TGCGCCAGCAGCTTGCTTCAAGAGACCCAGTACTTC
once	TRBV13	TRBJ1-2	NA	CASSLGQGGDYGYTF	TGTGCCAGCAGCTTAGGGCAGGGAGGGGACTATGGCTACACCTTC
NA	TRBV4-3	TRBJ1-2	TRBD1	CASSMEGASSYGYTF	TGCGCCAGCTCTATGGAGGGGGCTAGTAGCTATGGCTACACCTTC
NA	TRBV30	TRBJ2-3	NA	CAWSVGGGYTDTQYF	TGTGCCTGGAGTGTAGGCGGGGGCTACACAGATACGCAGTATTTT
NA	TRBV20-1	TRBJ2-7	NA	CSAGSSYEQYF	TGCAGTGCTGGGAGCTCCTACGAGCAGTACTTC
NA	TRBV28	TRBJ1-5	TRBD1	CASSFRDRDSNQPQHF	TGTGCCAGCAGTTTTAGGGACAGGGATAGCAATCAGCCCCAGCATTTT
NA	TRBV7-2	TRBJ2-2	TRBD2	CASSSRLAGGTGELFF	TGTGCCAGCAGCTCCAGACTAGCGGGGGGGACTGGGGAGCTGTTTTTT
NA	TRBV5-1	TRBJ2-3	NA	CASSPSSTDTQYF	TGCGCCAGCAGCCCTTCTAGCACAGATACGCAGTATTTT
NA	TRBV5-6	TRBJ2-2	TRBD2	CASSSPLHAGGTGELFF	TGTGCCAGCAGCTCCCCCCTCCACGCGGGGGGGACCGGGGAGCTGTTTTTT
NA	TRBV3-1/TRBV3-2	TRBJ1-2	TRBD1	CASSQGGIRGPAGYTF	TGTGCCAGCAGCCAAGGGGGCATCAGGGGGCCCGCTGGCTACACCTTC
NA	TRBV5-5	TRBJ1-1	NA	CASSLVGGLEAFF	TGTGCCAGCAGCTTGGTCGGGGGTCTAGAAGCTTTCTTT
NA	TRBV4-3	TRBJ1-5	NA	CASSQEIASNQPQHF	TGCGCCAGCAGCCAAGAGATAGCTAGCAATCAGCCCCAGCATTTT
NA	TRBV6-1	TRBJ2-5	NA	CASSEFIRVGETQYF	TGTGCCAGCAGTGAATTCATCAGGGTGGGGGAGACCCAGTACTTC